This T cell receptor (beta chain) was recovered during a study of beta chain features in type 1 diabetes. Each of the CD4+ naive, central memory, regulatory and stem cell-like memory populations was sorted via CD45RO/CCR7/CD25/CD127/CD95/CD27. Expressed TCRB transcripts were sequenced after all isolated RNA was converted to cDNA. Produced via immunoSEQ multiplex PCR; TCRdb's table is partial and in-frame only. The sample has hundreds of thousands of clones, around 15% seen once. This clone has just a few counts. No antigen is known for it. With 3 bases removed from V and 1 base from J, the gap between germline ends came to 15 bases. Germline CDR1 is MGHDK and CDR2 is SYGVNS. CDR3 length: 16 residues. Overall study findings and caveats: For Type 1 diabetes patients, all four CD4+ subsets carried TCRB CDR3s that were moderately but significantly shorter. Within patients, naive, central memory and Treg TCRB repertoires seemed more similar than within healthy donors.

Sequenced input: naive CD4+ T cells from blood. The TCR was taken from a man aged 18-30 years with type 1 diabetes. V gene TRBV25-1 combines with J gene TRBJ2-5, with D perhaps matching TRBD2 (5 bases). Here the CDR3 reads CASSDHFGGGQETQYF. DNA of the CDR3: TGTGCCAGCAGTGACCACTTTGGAGGAGGCCAAGAGACCCAGTACTTC.